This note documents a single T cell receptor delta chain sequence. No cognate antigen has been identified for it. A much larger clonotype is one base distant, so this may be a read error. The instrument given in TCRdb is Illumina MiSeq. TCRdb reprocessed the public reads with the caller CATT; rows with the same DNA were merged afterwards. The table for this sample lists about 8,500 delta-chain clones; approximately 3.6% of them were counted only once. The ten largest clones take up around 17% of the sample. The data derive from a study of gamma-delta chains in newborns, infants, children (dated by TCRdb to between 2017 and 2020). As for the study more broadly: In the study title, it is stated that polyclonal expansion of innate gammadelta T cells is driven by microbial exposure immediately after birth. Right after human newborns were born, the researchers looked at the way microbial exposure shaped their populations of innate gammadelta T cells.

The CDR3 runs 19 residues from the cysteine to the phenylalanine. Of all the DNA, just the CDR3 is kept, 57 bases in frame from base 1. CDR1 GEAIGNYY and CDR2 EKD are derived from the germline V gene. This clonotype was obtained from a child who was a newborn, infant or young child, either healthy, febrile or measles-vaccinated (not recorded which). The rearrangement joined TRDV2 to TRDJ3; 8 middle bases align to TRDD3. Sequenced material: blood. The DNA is TGTGCCTGTGACACCTGGGGGATCGGGAGCTCCTGGGGCACCCGACAGATGTTTTTC. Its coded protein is CACDTWGIGSSWGTRQMFF.